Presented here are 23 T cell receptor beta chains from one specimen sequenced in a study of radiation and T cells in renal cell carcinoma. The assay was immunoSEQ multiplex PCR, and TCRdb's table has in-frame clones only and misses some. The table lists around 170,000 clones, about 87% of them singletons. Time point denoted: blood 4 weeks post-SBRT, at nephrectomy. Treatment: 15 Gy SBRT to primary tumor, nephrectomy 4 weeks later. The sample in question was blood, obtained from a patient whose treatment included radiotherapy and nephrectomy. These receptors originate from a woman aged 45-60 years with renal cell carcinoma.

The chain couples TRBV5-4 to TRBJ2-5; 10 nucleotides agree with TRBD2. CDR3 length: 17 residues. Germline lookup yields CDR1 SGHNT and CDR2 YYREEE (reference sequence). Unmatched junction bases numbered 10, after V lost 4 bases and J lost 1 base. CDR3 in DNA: TGTGCCAGCAGCCCCCTGCGGGCTAGCGGGGGCCAAGAGACCCAGTACTTC. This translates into CASSPLRASGGQETQYF.

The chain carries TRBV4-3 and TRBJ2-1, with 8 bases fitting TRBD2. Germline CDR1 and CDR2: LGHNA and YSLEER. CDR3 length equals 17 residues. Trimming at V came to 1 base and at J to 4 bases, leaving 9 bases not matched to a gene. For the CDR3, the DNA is TGCGCCAGCAGCCAAGTCCTGGGGGCGGGGGGTTACAATGAGCAGTTCTTC. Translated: CASSQVLGAGGYNEQFF.

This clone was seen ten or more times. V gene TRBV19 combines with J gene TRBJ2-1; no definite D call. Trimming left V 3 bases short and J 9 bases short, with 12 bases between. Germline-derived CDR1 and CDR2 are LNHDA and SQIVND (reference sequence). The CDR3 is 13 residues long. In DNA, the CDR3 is TGTGCCAGTAGTATTTGGACGATGGGTGAGCAGTTCTTC. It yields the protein CASSIWTMGEQFF.

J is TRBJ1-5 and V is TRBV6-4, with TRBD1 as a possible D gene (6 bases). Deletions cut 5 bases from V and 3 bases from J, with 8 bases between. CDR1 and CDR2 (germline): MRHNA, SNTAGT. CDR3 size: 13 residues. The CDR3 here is CASSRQDNQPQHF. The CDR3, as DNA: TGTGCCAGCAGTCGACAGGACAATCAGCCCCAGCATTTT.

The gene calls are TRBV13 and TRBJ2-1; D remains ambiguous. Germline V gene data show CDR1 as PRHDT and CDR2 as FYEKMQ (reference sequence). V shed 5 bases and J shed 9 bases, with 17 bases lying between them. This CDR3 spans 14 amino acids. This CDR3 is CASSPSRRPSEQFF. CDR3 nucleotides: TGTGCCAGCAGCCCGTCGAGACGGCCCAGTGAGCAGTTCTTC.

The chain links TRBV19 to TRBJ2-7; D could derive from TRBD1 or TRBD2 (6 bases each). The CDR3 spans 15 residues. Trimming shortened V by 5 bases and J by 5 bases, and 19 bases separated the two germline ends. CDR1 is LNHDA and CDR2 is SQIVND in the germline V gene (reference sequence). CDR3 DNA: TGTGCCAGTAGTGTGGAGGGGACACGCTTCAACGAGCAGTACTTC. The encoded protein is CASSVEGTRFNEQYF. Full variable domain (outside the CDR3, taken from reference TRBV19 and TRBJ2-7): DGGITQSPKYLFRKEGQNVTLSCEQNLNHDAMYWYRQDPGQGLRLIYYSQIVNDFQKGDIAEGYSVSREKKESFPLTVTSAQKNPTAFYLCASSVEGTRFNEQYFGPGTRLTVT.

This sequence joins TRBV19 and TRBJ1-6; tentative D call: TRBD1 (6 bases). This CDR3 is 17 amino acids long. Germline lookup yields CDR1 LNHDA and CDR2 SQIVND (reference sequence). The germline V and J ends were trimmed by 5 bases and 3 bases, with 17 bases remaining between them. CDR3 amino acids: CASSQGVGGFYNSPLHF. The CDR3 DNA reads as TGTGCCAGTAGTCAAGGGGTGGGGGGCTTCTATAATTCACCCCTCCACTTT.

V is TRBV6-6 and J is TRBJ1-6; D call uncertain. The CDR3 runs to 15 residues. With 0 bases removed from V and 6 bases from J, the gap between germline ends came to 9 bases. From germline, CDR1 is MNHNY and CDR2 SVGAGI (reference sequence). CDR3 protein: CASSYSQRPNSPLHF. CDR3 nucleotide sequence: TGTGCCAGCAGTTACTCGCAACGCCCTAATTCACCCCTCCACTTT.

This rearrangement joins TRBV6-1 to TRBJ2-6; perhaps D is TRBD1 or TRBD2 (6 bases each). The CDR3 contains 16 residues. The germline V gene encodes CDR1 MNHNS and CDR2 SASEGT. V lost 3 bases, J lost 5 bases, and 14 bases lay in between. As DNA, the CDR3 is TGTGCCAGCAGTGAGGGGGGCGCATCGAGGGCCAACGTCCTGACTTTC. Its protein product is CASSEGGASRANVLTF.

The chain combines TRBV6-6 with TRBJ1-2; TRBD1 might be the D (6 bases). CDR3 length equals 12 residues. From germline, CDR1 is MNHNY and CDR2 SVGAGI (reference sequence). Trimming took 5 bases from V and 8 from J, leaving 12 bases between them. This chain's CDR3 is CASSRQGLGYTF. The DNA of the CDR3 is TGTGCCAGCAGTCGGCAGGGGTTAGGCTACACCTTC.

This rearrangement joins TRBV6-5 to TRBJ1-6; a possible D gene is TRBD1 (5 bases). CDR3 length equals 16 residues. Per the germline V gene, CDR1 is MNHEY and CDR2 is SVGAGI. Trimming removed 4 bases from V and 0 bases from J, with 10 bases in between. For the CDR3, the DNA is TGTGCCAGCAGTTTAACAGGTAGCTCCTATAATTCACCCCTCCACTTT. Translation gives CASSLTGSSYNSPLHF.

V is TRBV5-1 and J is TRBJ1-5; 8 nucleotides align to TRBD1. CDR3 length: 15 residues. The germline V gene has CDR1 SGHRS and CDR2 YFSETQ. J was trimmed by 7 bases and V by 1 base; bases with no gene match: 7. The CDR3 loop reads CASSLSTGAAQPQHF. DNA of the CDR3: TGCGCCAGCAGCTTGTCGACAGGGGCGGCCCAGCCCCAGCATTTT.

The chain's CDR3 is CSAEDSLRYEQYF. CDR3 bases: TGCAGCGCTGAGGACAGTCTTCGTTACGAGCAGTACTTC. V gene TRBV29-1 combines with J gene TRBJ2-7, with D perhaps TRBD1 (6 bases). Germline lookup yields CDR1 SQVTM and CDR2 ANQGSEA. The CDR3 has 13 amino acids. The V end lost 7 bases, the J end lost 4 bases, and 17 bases lay between the germline ends.

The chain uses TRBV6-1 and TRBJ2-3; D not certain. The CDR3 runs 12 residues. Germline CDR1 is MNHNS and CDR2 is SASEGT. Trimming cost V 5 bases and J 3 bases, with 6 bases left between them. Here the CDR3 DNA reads TGTGCCAGCAGTTTTAGGACAGATACGCAGTATTTT. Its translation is CASSFRTDTQYF.

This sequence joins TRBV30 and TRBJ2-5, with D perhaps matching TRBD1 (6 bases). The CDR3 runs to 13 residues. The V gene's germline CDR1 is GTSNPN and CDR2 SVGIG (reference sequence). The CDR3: CQYLDSHQETQYF. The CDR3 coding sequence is TGTCAGTACTTGGACAGTCATCAAGAGACCCAGTACTTC. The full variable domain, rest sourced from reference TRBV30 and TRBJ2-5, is SQTIHQWPATLVQPVGSPLSLECTVEGTSNPNLYWYRQAAGRGLQLLFYSVGIGQISSEVPQNLSASRPQDRQFILSSKKLLLSDSGFYLCQYLDSHQETQYFGPGTRLLVL.

CDR3 coding DNA: TGTGCCAGCAGCTTTAGGAGCCGGGACAGGCAGTTCTTC. Its translation is CASSFRSRDRQFF. The rearrangement uses TRBV7-8 and TRBJ2-1; 7 bases fit TRBD1. The V gene end was trimmed by 3 bases and the J gene end by 12 bases; junction bases not matched to a gene: 8. This CDR3 contains 13 residues. From germline, CDR1 is SGHVS and CDR2 FQNEAQ.

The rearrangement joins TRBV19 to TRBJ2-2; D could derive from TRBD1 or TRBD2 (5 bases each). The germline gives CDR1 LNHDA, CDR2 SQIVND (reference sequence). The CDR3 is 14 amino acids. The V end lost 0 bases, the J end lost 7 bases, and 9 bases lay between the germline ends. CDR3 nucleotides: TGTGCCAGTAGTATAGACAGGGCGGGCGGGGAGCTGTTTTTT. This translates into CASSIDRAGGELFF.

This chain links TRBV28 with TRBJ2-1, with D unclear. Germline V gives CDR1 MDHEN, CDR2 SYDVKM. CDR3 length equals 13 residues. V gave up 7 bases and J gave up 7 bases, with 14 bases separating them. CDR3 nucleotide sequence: TGTGCCAGCATACTCGGTCAGGAAAATGAGCAGTTCTTC. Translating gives CASILGQENEQFF. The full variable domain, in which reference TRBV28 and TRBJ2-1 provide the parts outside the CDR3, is DVKVTQSSRYLVKRTGEKVFLECVQDMDHENMFWYRQDPGLGLRLIYFSYDVKMKEKGDIPEGYSVSREKKERFSLILESASTNQTSMYLCASILGQENEQFFGPGTRLTVL.

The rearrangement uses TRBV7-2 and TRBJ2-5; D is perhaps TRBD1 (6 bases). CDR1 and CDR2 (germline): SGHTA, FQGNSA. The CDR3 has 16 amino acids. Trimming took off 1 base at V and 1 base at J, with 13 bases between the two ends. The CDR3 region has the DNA TGTGCCAGCAGCTTAGGGTCAGGGGTCTTCCAAGAGACCCAGTACTTC. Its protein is CASSLGSGVFQETQYF.

The CDR3 DNA reads TGTGCCAGTAGTATCTCATCCAGGACAGGGATCACCTACGAGCAGTACTTC. Translated: CASSISSRTGITYEQYF. The chain links TRBV19 to TRBJ2-7, with 8 bases fitting TRBD1. The CDR3 totals 17 residues. Germline V lookup: CDR1 LNHDA, CDR2 SQIVND (reference sequence). The trim removed 3 bases at V and 2 bases at J, leaving 12 bases unmatched.

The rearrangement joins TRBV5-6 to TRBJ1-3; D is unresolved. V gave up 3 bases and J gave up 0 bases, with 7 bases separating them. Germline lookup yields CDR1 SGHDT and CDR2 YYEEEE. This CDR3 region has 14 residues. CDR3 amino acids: CASSWQASGNTIYF. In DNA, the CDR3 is TGTGCCAGCAGCTGGCAAGCCTCTGGAAACACCATATATTTT.

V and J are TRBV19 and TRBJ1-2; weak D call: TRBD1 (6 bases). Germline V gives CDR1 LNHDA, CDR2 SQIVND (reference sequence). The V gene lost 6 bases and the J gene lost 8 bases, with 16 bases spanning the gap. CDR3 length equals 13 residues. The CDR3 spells CASSTVRGAGYTF. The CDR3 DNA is TGTGCCAGTAGCACCGTCAGGGGTGCCGGCTACACCTTC.

CDR3 amino acids: CASRGTGTGAYEQYF. The CDR3 DNA reads as TGTGCCAGCAGAGGAACCGGGACAGGGGCCTACGAGCAGTACTTC. The genes are TRBV6-5 and TRBJ2-7, with TRBD1 identical over 10 bases. V was pared by 6 bases and J by 2 bases, with 7 bases of the junction left unmatched. The CDR3 covers 15 residues. Germline CDR1 and CDR2: MNHEY and SVGAGI.